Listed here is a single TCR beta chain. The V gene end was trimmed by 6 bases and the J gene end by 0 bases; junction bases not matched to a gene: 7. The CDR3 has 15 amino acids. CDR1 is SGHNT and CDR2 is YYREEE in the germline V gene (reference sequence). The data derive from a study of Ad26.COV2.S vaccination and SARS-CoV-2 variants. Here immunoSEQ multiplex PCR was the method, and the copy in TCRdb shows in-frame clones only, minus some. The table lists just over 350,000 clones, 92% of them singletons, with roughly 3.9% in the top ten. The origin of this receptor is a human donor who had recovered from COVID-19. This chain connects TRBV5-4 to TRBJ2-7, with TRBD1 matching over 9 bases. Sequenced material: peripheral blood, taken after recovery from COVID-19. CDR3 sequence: CASKNVGQGSYEQYF. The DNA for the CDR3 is TGTGCCAGCAAGAACGTGGGACAGGGCTCCTACGAGCAGTACTTC.